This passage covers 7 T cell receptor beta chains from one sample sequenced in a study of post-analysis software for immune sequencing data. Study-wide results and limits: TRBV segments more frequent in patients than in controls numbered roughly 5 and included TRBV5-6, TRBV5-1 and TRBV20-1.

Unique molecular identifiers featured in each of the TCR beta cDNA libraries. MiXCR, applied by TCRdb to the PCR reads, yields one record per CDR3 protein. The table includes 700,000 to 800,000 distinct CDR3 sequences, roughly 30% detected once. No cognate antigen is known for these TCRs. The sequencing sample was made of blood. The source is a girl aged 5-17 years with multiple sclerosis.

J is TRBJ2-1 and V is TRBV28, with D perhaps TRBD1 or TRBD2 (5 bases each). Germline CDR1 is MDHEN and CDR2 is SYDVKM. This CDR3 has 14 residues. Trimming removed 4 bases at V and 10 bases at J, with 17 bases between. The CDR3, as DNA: TGTGCCAGCAGTTCCCGGGACCTTATAACCGAGCAGTTCTTC. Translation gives CASSSRDLITEQFF.

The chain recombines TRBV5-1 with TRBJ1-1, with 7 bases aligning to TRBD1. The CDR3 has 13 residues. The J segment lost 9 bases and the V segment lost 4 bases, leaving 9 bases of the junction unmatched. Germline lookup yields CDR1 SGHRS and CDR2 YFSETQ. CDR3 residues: CASSPEGGQKAFF. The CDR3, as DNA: TGCGCCAGCAGCCCTGAGGGGGGACAGAAAGCTTTCTTT.

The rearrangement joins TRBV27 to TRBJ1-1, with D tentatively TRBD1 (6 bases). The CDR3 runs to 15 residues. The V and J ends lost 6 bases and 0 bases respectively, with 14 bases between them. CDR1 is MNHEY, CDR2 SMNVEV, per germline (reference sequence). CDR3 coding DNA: TGTGCCAGCAGCACGGTGTGGGACATGAACACTGAAGCTTTCTTT. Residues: CASSTVWDMNTEAFF.

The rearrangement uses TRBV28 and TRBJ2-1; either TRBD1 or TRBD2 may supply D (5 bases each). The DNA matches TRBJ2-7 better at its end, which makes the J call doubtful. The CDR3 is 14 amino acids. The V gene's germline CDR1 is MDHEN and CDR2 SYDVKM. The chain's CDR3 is CAISSPGTPYEQYF. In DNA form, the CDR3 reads TGTGCCATCTCGAGTCCAGGGACCCCCTACGAGCAGTACTTC.

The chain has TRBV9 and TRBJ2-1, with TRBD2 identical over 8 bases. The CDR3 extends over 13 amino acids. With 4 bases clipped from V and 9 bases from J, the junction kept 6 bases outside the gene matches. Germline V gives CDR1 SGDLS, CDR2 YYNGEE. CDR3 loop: CASSPVAGGEQFF. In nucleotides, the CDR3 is TGTGCCAGCAGCCCGGTCGCGGGAGGTGAGCAGTTCTTC.

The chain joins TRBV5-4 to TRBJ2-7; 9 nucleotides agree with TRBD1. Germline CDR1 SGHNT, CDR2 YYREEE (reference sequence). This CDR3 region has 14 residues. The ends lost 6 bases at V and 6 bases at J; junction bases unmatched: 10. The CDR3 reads CASTTTKTGGEQYF. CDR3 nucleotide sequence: TGTGCCAGCACGACAACAAAGACAGGGGGCGAGCAGTACTTC.

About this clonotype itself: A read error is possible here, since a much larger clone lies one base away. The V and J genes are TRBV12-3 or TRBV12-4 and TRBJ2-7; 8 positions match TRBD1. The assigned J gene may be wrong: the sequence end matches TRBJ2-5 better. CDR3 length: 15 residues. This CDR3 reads CASSLAAGGAETQYF. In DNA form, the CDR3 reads TGTGCCAGCAGTTTGGCGGCAGGGGGCGCGGAGACCCAGTACTTC.